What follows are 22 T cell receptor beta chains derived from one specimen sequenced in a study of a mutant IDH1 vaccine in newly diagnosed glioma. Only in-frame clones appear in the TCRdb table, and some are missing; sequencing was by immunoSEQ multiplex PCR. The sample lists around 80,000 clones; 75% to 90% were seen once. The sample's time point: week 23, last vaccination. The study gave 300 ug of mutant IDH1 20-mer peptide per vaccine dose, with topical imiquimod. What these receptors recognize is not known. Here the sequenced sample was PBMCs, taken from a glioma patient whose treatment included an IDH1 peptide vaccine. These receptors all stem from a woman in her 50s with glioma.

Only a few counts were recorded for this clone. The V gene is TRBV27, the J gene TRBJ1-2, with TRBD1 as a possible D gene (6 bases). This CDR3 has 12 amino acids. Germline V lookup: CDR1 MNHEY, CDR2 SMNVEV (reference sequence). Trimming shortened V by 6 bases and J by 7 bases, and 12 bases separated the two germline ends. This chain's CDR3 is CASSPGGAGYTF. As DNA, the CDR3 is TGTGCCAGCAGCCCCGGGGGGGCTGGCTACACCTTC.

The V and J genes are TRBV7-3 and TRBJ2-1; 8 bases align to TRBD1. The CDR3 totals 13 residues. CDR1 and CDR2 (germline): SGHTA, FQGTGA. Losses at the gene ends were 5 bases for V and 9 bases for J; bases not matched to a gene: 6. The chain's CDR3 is CASSTDRAGEQFF. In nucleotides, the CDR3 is TGTGCCAGCAGCACGGACAGGGCGGGTGAGCAGTTCTTC.

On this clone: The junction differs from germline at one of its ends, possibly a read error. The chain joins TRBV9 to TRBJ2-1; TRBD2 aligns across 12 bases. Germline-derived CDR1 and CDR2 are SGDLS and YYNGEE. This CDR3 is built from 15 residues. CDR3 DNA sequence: TGTGCCAGCAGCGTAGACCCTCTAGCGGGAGGGCCCGGGCTCTTC. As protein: CASSVDPLAGGPGLF.

Written as DNA, the CDR3 is TGTGCCAGCAGCGTGGGACAGTATACTGGGGAGCTGTTTTTT. Translation gives CASSVGQYTGELFF. V usage is TRBV5-6 and J usage is TRBJ2-2; 7 positions agree with TRBD1. CDR3 length: 14 residues. CDR1 and CDR2 from the germline V gene are SGHDT and YYEEEE. V shed 4 bases and J 8 bases; nucleotides not matched to a gene: 8. The variable domain in full, with the rest retrieved from reference TRBV5-6 and TRBJ2-2, is DAGVTQSPTHLIKTRGQQVTLRCSPKSGHDTVSWYQQALGQGPQFIFQYYEEEERQRGNFPDRFSGHQFPNYSSELNVNALLLGDSALYLCASSVGQYTGELFFGEGSRLTVL.

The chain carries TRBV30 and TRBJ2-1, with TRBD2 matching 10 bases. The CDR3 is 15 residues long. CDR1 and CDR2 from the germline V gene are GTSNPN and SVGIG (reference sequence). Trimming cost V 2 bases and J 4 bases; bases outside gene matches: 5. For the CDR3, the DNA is TGTGCCTGGAGTCTTTCTAGCGGGGGTTACAATGAGCAGTTCTTC. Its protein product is CAWSLSSGGYNEQFF.

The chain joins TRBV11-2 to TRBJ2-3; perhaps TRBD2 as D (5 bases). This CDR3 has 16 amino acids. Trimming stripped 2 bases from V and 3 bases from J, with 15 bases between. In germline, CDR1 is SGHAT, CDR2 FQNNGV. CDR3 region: CASSLLRGSETDTQYF. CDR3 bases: TGTGCCAGCAGCTTATTAAGAGGGAGCGAGACAGATACGCAGTATTTT.

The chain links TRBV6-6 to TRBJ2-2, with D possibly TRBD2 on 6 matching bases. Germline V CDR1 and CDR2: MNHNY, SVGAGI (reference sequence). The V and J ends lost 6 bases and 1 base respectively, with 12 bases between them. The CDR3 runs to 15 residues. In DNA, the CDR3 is TGTGCCAGCAGAGTTGGCGGGATGAACACCGGGGAGCTGTTTTTT. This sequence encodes CASRVGGMNTGELFF.

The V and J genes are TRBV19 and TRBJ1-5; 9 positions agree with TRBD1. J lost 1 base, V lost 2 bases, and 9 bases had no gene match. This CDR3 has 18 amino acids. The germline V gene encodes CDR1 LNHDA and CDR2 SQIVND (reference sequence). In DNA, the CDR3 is TGTGCCAGTAGTATATTTAGGGGACAGGGACGAAGCAATCAGCCCCAGCATTTT. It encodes CASSIFRGQGRSNQPQHF.

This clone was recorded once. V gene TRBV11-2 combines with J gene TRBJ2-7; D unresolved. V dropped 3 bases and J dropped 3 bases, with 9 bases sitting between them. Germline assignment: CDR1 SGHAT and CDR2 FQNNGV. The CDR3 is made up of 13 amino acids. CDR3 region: CASSFRPVYEQYF. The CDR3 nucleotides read TGTGCCAGCAGCTTCAGGCCGGTCTACGAGCAGTACTTC.

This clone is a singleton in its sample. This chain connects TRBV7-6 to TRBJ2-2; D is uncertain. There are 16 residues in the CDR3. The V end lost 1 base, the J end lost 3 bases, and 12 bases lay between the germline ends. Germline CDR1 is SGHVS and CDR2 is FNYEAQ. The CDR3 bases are TGTGCCAGCAGCTTAGAGACCCCCCTTCACACCGGGGAGCTGTTTTTT. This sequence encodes CASSLETPLHTGELFF.

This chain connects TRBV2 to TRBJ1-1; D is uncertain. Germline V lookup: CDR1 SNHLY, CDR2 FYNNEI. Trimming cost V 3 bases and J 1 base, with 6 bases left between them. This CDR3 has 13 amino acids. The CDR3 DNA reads TGTGCCAGCAGTGATTGGGGGAACACTGAAGCTTTCTTT. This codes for CASSDWGNTEAFF.

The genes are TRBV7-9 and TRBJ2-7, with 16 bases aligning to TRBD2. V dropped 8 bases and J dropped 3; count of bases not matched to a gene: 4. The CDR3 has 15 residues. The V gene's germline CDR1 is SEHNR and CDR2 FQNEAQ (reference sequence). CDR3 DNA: TGTGCCAGCTCGGGACTAGCGGGAGGGTTCTACGAGCAGTACTTC. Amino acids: CASSGLAGGFYEQYF.

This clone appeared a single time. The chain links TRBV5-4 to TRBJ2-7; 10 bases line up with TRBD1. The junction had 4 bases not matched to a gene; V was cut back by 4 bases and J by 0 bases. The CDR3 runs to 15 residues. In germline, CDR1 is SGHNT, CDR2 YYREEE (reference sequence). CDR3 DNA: TGTGCCAGCAGCCCGACAGGGGGCCGCTCCTACGAGCAGTACTTC. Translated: CASSPTGGRSYEQYF.

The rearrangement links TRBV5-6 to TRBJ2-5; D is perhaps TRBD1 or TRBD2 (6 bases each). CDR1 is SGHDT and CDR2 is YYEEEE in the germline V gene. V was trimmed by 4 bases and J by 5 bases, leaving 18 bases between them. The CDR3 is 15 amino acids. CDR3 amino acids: CASSLLNGGDETQYF. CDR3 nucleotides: TGTGCCAGCAGCCTTCTCAACGGGGGCGACGAGACCCAGTACTTC. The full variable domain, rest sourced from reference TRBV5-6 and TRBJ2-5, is DAGVTQSPTHLIKTRGQQVTLRCSPKSGHDTVSWYQQALGQGPQFIFQYYEEEERQRGNFPDRFSGHQFPNYSSELNVNALLLGDSALYLCASSLLNGGDETQYFGPGTRLLVL.

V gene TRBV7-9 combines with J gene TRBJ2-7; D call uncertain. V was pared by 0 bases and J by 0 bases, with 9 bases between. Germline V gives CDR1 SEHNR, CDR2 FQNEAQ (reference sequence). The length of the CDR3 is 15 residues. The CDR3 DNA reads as TGTGCCAGCAGCTTAGCCGCTCAGCTCTCCTACGAGCAGTACTTC. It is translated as CASSLAAQLSYEQYF.

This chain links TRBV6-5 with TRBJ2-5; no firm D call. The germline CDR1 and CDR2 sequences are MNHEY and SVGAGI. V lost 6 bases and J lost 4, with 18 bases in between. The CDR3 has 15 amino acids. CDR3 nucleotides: TGTGCCAGCAGCCTCCGAGGCAGCCGAGGAGAGACCCAGTACTTC. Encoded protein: CASSLRGSRGETQYF.

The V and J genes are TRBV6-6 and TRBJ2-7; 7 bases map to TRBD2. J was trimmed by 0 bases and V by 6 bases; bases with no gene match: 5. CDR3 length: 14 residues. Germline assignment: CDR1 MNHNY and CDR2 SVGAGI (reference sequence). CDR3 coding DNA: TGTGCCAGCAGATGGGGGGACTACTCCTACGAGCAGTACTTC. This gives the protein CASRWGDYSYEQYF.

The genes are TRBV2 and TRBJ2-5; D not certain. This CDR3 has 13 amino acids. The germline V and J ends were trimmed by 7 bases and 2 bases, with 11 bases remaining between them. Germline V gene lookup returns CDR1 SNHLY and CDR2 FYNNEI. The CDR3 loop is CASNRLLQETQYF. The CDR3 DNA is TGTGCCAGCAACCGGCTCCTGCAAGAGACCCAGTACTTC.

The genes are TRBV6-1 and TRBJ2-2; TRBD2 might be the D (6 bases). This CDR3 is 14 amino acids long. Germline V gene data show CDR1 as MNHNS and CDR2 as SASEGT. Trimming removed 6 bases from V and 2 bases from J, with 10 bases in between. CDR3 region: CASRVAENTGELFF. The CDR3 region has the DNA TGTGCCAGCAGGGTAGCGGAAAACACCGGGGAGCTGTTTTTT.

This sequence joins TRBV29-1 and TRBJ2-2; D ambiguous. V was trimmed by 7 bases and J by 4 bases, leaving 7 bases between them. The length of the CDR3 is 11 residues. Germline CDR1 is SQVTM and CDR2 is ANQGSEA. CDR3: CSAFFTGELFF. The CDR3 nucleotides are TGCAGCGCCTTTTTCACCGGGGAGCTGTTTTTT.

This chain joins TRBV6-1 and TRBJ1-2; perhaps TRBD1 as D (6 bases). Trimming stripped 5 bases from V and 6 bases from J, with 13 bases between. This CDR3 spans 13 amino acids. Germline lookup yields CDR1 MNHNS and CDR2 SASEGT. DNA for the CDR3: TGTGCCAGCAGTCAACAGGGAGGGGATGGCTACACCTTC. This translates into CASSQQGGDGYTF.

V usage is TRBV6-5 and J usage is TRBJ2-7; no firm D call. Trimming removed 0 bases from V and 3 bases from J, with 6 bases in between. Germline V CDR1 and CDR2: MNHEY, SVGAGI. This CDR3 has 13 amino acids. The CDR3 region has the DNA TGTGCCAGCAGTTACTCGTTCTACTACGAGCAGTACTTC. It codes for CASSYSFYYEQYF.